The 17 T cell receptor beta chains below were found in one sample sequenced in a study of shared clonotypes between healthy human individuals. The assay was immunoSEQ multiplex PCR, and TCRdb's table has in-frame clones only and misses some. The repertoire holds approximately 2.5 million clones, with 93% as singletons. The specimen sequenced was naive CD4+ T cells from PBMCs. Subset defined: CD45RA+ positively selected. These receptors came from a man aged 18-30 years in good health. Some clones in this sample may be carry-over from other donors' samples.

CDR3 sequence: CASSLVVAANTGELFF. The CDR3 nucleotides read TGTGCCAGCAGCTTGGTGGTAGCGGCCAACACCGGGGAGCTGTTTTTT. The chain combines TRBV7-2 with TRBJ2-2, with a possible D match to TRBD2 (6 bases). The CDR3 length is 16 residues. Trimming removed 3 bases at V and 2 bases at J, with 13 bases between. Germline V gene sequence: CDR1 SGHTA, CDR2 FQGNSA.

The V gene is TRBV7-2, the J gene TRBJ1-5, with TRBD1 matching over 9 bases. Trimming removed 1 base from V and 3 bases from J; junction bases left unmatched: 10. The CDR3 length is 18 residues. Germline CDR1 and CDR2: SGHTA and FQGNSA. CDR3 nucleotides: TGTGCCAGCAGCTTAGTTGAAAGGACAGGGGCTCTCAATCAGCCCCAGCATTTT. It codes for CASSLVERTGALNQPQHF.

CDR3 nucleotides: TGTGCCAGCAGCACAGGGGTAGGGGGCACTGAAGCTTTCTTT. Its translation: CASSTGVGGTEAFF. This chain uses TRBV2 with TRBJ1-1; the match to TRBD1 covers 7 bases. The ends lost 6 bases at V and 4 bases at J; junction bases unmatched: 8. This CDR3 region has 14 residues. The V gene's germline CDR1 is SNHLY and CDR2 FYNNEI. The variable domain in full, completed from reference TRBV2 and TRBJ1-1, reads EPEVTQTPSHQVTQMGQEVILRCVPISNHLYFYWYRQILGQKVEFLVSFYNNEISEKSEIFDDQFSVERPDGSNFTLKIRSTKLEDSAMYFCASSTGVGGTEAFFGQGTRLTVV.

The gene calls are TRBV12-5 and TRBJ2-5; either TRBD1 or TRBD2 may fit D (5 bases each). Germline V gene data show CDR1 as LGHNT and CDR2 as FRNRAP. There are 16 residues in the CDR3. V was clipped by 5 bases and J by 2 bases, with 18 bases between them. DNA for the CDR3: TGTGCTAGTGGTCTGGGCGACGGGGCCCCACAAGAGACCCAGTACTTC. Translation: CASGLGDGAPQETQYF.

The chain combines TRBV6-5 with TRBJ2-7, with D hard to call. The CDR3 length is 14 residues. Germline CDR1 MNHEY, CDR2 SVGAGI. The V end was cut by 6 bases, the J end by 0 bases, with 12 bases between. CDR3 sequence (DNA): TGTGCCAGCAGACCCCGTTTCAGCTCCTACGAGCAGTACTTC. Its protein is CASRPRFSSYEQYF.

The chain employs TRBV18 and TRBJ2-1; 9 positions agree with TRBD1. The CDR3 runs 16 residues. V lost 5 bases, J lost 7 bases, and 12 bases stayed unmatched. The germline CDR1 and CDR2 sequences are KGHSH and LQKENI. For the CDR3, the DNA is TGTGCCAGCTCATTCACAGGGGGCGCTCGGTGGAATGAGCAGTTCTTC. The encoded protein is CASSFTGGARWNEQFF.

The rearrangement uses TRBV9 and TRBJ1-1, with TRBD1 as a possible D gene (5 bases). V dropped 4 bases and J dropped 5 bases, with 21 bases sitting between them. This CDR3 has 16 residues. Germline assignment: CDR1 SGDLS and CDR2 YYNGEE. The CDR3 DNA reads as TGTGCCAGCAGCCCCACCGGGGTTCGGGGCGGAACTGAAGCTTTCTTT. Translated: CASSPTGVRGGTEAFF.

The chain employs TRBV7-2 and TRBJ2-3; D not certain. V was clipped by 4 bases and J by 3 bases, with 14 bases between them. Germline CDR1 SGHTA, CDR2 FQGNSA. CDR3 length equals 15 residues. CDR3 sequence (DNA): TGTGCCAGCAGCTGGGCGAGCTTCGATACAGATACGCAGTATTTT. Protein: CASSWASFDTDTQYF.

J is TRBJ1-2 and V is TRBV27; 7 nucleotides agree with TRBD1. Germline V gives CDR1 MNHEY, CDR2 SMNVEV (reference sequence). This CDR3 is 18 amino acids long. The junction had 18 bases not matched to a gene; V was cut back by 6 bases and J by 2 bases. The CDR3 here is CASSHEFPRTGANYGYTF. Written as DNA, the CDR3 is TGTGCCAGCAGCCACGAATTCCCCCGGACAGGCGCCAACTATGGCTACACCTTC.

This clone was observed a few times. J is TRBJ1-2 and V is TRBV28; no clear D gene. Trimming removed 7 bases at V and 8 bases at J, with 20 bases between. The CDR3 contains 14 residues. Germline V gene data show CDR1 as MDHEN and CDR2 as SYDVKM. The CDR3 loop is CASISPLVLGGYTF. The CDR3 bases are TGTGCCAGCATCTCCCCTTTGGTCCTGGGAGGCTACACCTTC.

The rearrangement joins TRBV6-1 to TRBJ2-2, with 11 bases that match TRBD2. Germline V lookup: CDR1 MNHNS, CDR2 SASEGT. CDR3 length equals 15 residues. With V trimmed by 2 bases and J by 7 bases, 3 bases remained unmatched. CDR3 sequence reads: CASSETSGGRGELFF. DNA for the CDR3: TGTGCCAGCAGTGAAACTAGCGGGGGCCGCGGGGAGCTGTTTTTT.

The chain links TRBV7-9 to TRBJ2-5, with a possible D match to TRBD1 (6 bases). V was shortened by 8 bases and J by 4 bases, with 14 bases between the two germline ends. Germline lookup yields CDR1 SEHNR and CDR2 FQNEAQ (reference sequence). The CDR3 extends over 13 amino acids. For the CDR3, the DNA is TGTGCCAGCGAAAGGGGGTCGGGAGAGACCCAGTACTTC. The encoded protein is CASERGSGETQYF.

The chain has TRBV6-5 and TRBJ2-7; the match to TRBD2 covers 13 bases. The V gene's germline CDR1 is MNHEY and CDR2 SVGAGI. Trimming cost V 4 bases and J 10 bases; bases outside gene matches: 1. CDR3 length: 12 amino acids. The CDR3 DNA reads as TGTGCCAGCAGTTCGGGACTAGCGGGACAGTACTTC. Its protein is CASSSGLAGQYF.

The chain uses TRBV19 and TRBJ1-5; maybe TRBD1 (5 bases). Germline V gene data show CDR1 as LNHDA and CDR2 as SQIVND (reference sequence). V was shortened by 1 base and J by 6 bases, with 10 bases between the two germline ends. The CDR3 totals 14 residues. CDR3 DNA sequence: TGTGCCAGTAGTATAGTCCCAGGGACTCAGCCCCAGCATTTT. It yields the protein CASSIVPGTQPQHF.

To note about this clone: Other nucleotide sequences in the sample specify the same CDR3. The rearrangement joins TRBV9 to TRBJ2-7; D might be TRBD1 or TRBD2, each matching 5 bases. Per the germline V gene, CDR1 is SGDLS and CDR2 is YYNGEE. CDR3 length: 12 amino acids. V lost 0 bases to trimming and J lost 7 bases, with 8 bases between them. The chain's CDR3 is CASSVVGGEQYF. The CDR3 DNA reads TGTGCCAGCAGCGTAGTTGGGGGAGAGCAGTACTTC.

V and J are TRBV25-1 and TRBJ2-7; no clear D gene. CDR3 size: 12 residues. Germline lookup yields CDR1 MGHDK and CDR2 SYGVNS. The V end lost 1 base, the J end lost 10 bases, and 11 bases lay between the germline ends. The CDR3 region has the DNA TGTGCCAGCAGTGAATCAAGGTTCGGCCAGTACTTC. Encoded protein: CASSESRFGQYF.

The chain employs TRBV29-1 and TRBJ1-4; TRBD1 matches at 9 bases. The CDR3 extends over 13 amino acids. Trimming cost V 7 bases and J 6 bases; bases outside gene matches: 6. CDR1 is SQVTM, CDR2 ANQGSEA, per germline. CDR3 loop: CSGARTGDEKLFF. The CDR3 bases are TGCAGCGGAGCCAGGACAGGGGATGAAAAACTGTTTTTT. Full variable domain (remainder filled in from reference TRBV29-1 and TRBJ1-4): SAVISQKPSRDICQRGTSLTIQCQVDSQVTMMFWYRQQPGQSLTLIATANQGSEATYESGFVIDKFPISRPNLTFSTLTVSNMSPEDSSIYLCSGARTGDEKLFFGSGTQLSVL.